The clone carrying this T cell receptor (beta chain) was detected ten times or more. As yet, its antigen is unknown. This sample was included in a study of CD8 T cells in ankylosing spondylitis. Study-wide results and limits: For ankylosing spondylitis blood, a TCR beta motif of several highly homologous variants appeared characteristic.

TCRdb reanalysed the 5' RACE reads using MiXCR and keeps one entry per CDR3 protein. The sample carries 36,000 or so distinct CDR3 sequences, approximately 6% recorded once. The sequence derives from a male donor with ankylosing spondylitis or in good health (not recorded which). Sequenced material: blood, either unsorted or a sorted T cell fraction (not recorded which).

The CDR3 is CASSKRGGATGELFF. The CDR3 nucleotides are TGTGCCAGCAGCAAAAGGGGGGGGGCCACCGGGGAGCTGTTTTTT. The chain recombines TRBV7-3 with TRBJ2-2, with D maybe TRBD2 (7 bases). The V gene lost 5 bases and the J gene lost 4 bases, with 14 bases spanning the gap. Germline V lookup: CDR1 SGHTA, CDR2 FQGTGA. The CDR3 is 15 residues long.